The 16 T cell receptor beta chains presented below share a single source sample, sequenced in a study of T cell responses to AZD1222 COVID-19 vaccine. Sequencing was performed with immunoSEQ multiplex PCR; in TCRdb, only in-frame clones are kept and a portion is missing. The sample has 150,000 to 200,000 clones; about nine tenths are singletons. The sample in question was peripheral blood, obtained on day 0 of AZD1222 vaccination. Every receptor here comes from an adult in good health.

The chain combines TRBV29-1 with TRBJ2-7, with 9 bases that match TRBD2. CDR1 and CDR2 from the germline V gene are SQVTM and ANQGSEA. Germline trimming cut 4 bases from V and 4 bases from J; bases unmatched to any gene: 5. The CDR3 runs to 13 residues. The CDR3 sequence: CSVGLAGIYEQYF. The DNA for the CDR3 is TGCAGCGTTGGGCTAGCGGGGATTTACGAGCAGTACTTC.

V gene TRBV7-3 combines with J gene TRBJ2-3; 8 nucleotides line up with TRBD2. Germline V lookup: CDR1 SGHTA, CDR2 FQGTGA. CDR3 length equals 13 residues. The V and J ends lost 4 bases and 9 bases, in that order; junction bases with no gene match: 6. CDR3 region: CASSSGSGVTQYF. CDR3 coding DNA: TGTGCCAGCAGCTCTGGTAGCGGGGTGACGCAGTATTTT. Filled out from reference TRBV7-3 and TRBJ2-3, the complete variable domain reads GAGVSQTPSNKVTEKGKYVELRCDPISGHTALYWYRQSLGQGPEFLIYFQGTGAADDSGLPNDRFFAVRPEGSVSTLKIQRTERGDSAVYLCASSSGSGVTQYFGPGTRLTVL.

The gene calls are TRBV6-2 or TRBV6-3 and TRBJ2-7; 16 bases map to TRBD2. CDR1 and CDR2 (germline): MNHEY, SVGEGT. The V and J ends lost 2 bases and 4 bases, in that order; junction bases with no gene match: 5. CDR3 length: 17 amino acids. The CDR3 nucleotides read TGTGCCAGCAGTTACCCGGGACTAGCGGGAGGGCCTTACGAGCAGTACTTC. The encoded protein is CASSYPGLAGGPYEQYF.

The gene calls are TRBV7-8 and TRBJ2-3; 9 bases agree with TRBD1. The CDR3 contains 19 residues. The V and J ends lost 5 bases and 1 base, in that order; junction bases with no gene match: 16. CDR1 SGHVS and CDR2 FQNEAQ come from the germline V gene. DNA for the CDR3: TGTGCCAGCAGCCCGGGGACAGGGAGAGGAATATTGGGCACAGATACGCAGTATTTT. The encoded protein is CASSPGTGRGILGTDTQYF.

V and J are TRBV3-1 (or the pseudogene TRBV3-2) and TRBJ2-6, with D unresolved. The germline V and J ends were trimmed by 7 bases and 2 bases, with 9 bases remaining between them. This CDR3 is built from 14 residues. CDR1 is LGHDT, CDR2 YNNKEL, per germline (reference sequence). The CDR3 reads CASKAETGANVLTF. CDR3 in DNA: TGTGCCAGCAAAGCCGAAACTGGGGCCAACGTCCTGACTTTC.

DNA for the CDR3: TGTGCCAGCAGCGAATCCGGGGATGTAAAGACCCAGTACTTC. Its translation: CASSESGDVKTQYF. The chain carries TRBV11-3 and TRBJ2-5; tentatively, D is TRBD2 (5 bases). V was clipped by 5 bases and J by 6 bases, with 16 bases between them. The CDR3 extends over 14 amino acids. Germline-derived CDR1 and CDR2 are SGHNT and YENEEA.

The chain joins TRBV19 to TRBJ1-5, with 9 bases matching TRBD1. From germline, CDR1 is LNHDA and CDR2 SQIVND (reference sequence). J lost 7 bases, V lost 6 bases, and 10 bases had no gene match. The CDR3 spans 15 residues. The CDR3 sequence is CASSRGQGKGQPQHF. CDR3 nucleotides: TGTGCCAGTAGCCGCGGACAGGGGAAGGGACAGCCCCAGCATTTT.

V is TRBV5-1 and J is TRBJ2-7; TRBD1 matches 8 bases. The CDR3 is made up of 15 amino acids. CDR1 and CDR2 from the germline V gene are SGHRS and YFSETQ. J gave up 1 base and V 4 bases, and 7 bases lay outside the gene matches. In DNA, the CDR3 is TGCGCCAGCAGCAGAGGGACAGGTTCTTCCTACGAGCAGTACTTC. Protein sequence: CASSRGTGSSYEQYF.

The V gene is TRBV5-1, the J gene TRBJ2-5, with 8 bases aligning to TRBD2. V lost 4 bases and J lost 2; bases outside the gene matches: 4. This CDR3 spans 14 amino acids. CDR1 is SGHRS and CDR2 is YFSETQ in the germline V gene. CDR3 loop: CASSQGLEQETQYF. CDR3 DNA: TGCGCCAGCAGCCAGGGACTAGAGCAAGAGACCCAGTACTTC.

The rearrangement uses TRBV6-5 and TRBJ2-7; 9 bases line up with TRBD2. The trim removed 1 base at V and 3 bases at J, leaving 7 bases unmatched. CDR1 is MNHEY and CDR2 is SVGAGI in the germline V gene. This CDR3 contains 16 residues. CDR3 DNA sequence: TGTGCCAGCAGTTACTGGGCGGGAGGGCCTAACTACGAGCAGTACTTC. Translation: CASSYWAGGPNYEQYF.

The chain couples TRBV6-5 to TRBJ2-5; D gene uncertain. Trimming left V 8 bases short and J 0 bases short, with 13 bases between. CDR1 is MNHEY and CDR2 is SVGAGI in the germline V gene. The CDR3 runs to 14 residues. CDR3 sequence (DNA): TGTGCCAGCGGAATTACAGCAAACCAAGAGACCCAGTACTTC. It is translated as CASGITANQETQYF.

The chain recombines TRBV7-8 with TRBJ1-1; TRBD1 matches 9 bases. With V trimmed by 4 bases and J by 4 bases, 4 bases remained unmatched. Looked up from germline, CDR1 is SGHVS and CDR2 is FQNEAQ. The CDR3 loop spans 14 amino acids. CDR3 DNA: TGTGCCAGCAGCTATACAGGGGGCGGCACTGAAGCTTTCTTT. Its translation: CASSYTGGGTEAFF.

This chain connects TRBV19 to TRBJ2-7; D not certain. The CDR3 has 13 amino acids. Germline CDR1 and CDR2: LNHDA and SQIVND (reference sequence). V was shortened by 3 bases and J by 5 bases, with 11 bases between the two germline ends. The CDR3 loop reads CASSISPWDEQYF. DNA of the CDR3: TGTGCCAGTAGTATTAGCCCTTGGGACGAGCAGTACTTC.

This clone has just one count. The genes are TRBV5-6 and TRBJ1-1; D is possibly TRBD1 (5 bases). The CDR3 is 14 residues long. Trimming shortened V by 0 bases and J by 5 bases, and 11 bases separated the two germline ends. Germline CDR1 is SGHDT and CDR2 is YYEEEE. CDR3 nucleotide sequence: TGTGCCAGCAGCTTGGTTCGGGGCGATACTGAAGCTTTCTTT. This encodes CASSLVRGDTEAFF.

The rearrangement joins TRBV7-9 to TRBJ2-3, with D perhaps TRBD2 (6 bases). The CDR3 extends over 16 amino acids. Germline CDR1 reads SEHNR; CDR2 reads FQNEAQ (reference sequence). V was cut by 4 bases and J by 0 bases, with 14 bases left in between. The CDR3 spells CASSSDSGSSTDTQYF. DNA for the CDR3: TGTGCCAGCAGCTCAGATAGCGGATCTAGCACAGATACGCAGTATTTT.

This clone was seen at least ten times. This chain joins TRBV6-4 and TRBJ2-2, with D hard to call. Trimming stripped 0 bases from V and 0 bases from J, with 5 bases between. The germline V gene encodes CDR1 MRHNA and CDR2 SNTAGT. The CDR3 totals 15 residues. CDR3 in amino acids: CASSDSSSNTGELFF. For the CDR3, the DNA is TGTGCCAGCAGTGACTCTAGCTCGAACACCGGGGAGCTGTTTTTT.